Presented here are 10 T cell receptor beta chains from one specimen sequenced in a study of graft-versus-host responses after intestinal transplantation. These receptors have no identified antigens. The repertoire was sequenced with immunoSEQ multiplex PCR; TCRdb's copy has only in-frame clones and lacks some. The top ten hold less than 2.5% of the sample, which has about 50,000 clones, about nine tenths seen once. Specimen: unstimulated CD4+ T cells sorted from spleen or lymph node cells, collected before transplant. These receptors were taken from a human donor who was the organ donor for an intestinal transplant.

The chain joins TRBV4-2 to TRBJ2-3; 9 bases match TRBD2. V lost 0 bases to trimming and J lost 4 bases; unmatched junction nucleotides: 8. The CDR3 is made up of 17 amino acids. CDR1 and CDR2 from the germline V gene are LGHNA and YNFKEQ. The CDR3 nucleotides are TGTGCCAGCAGCCAAGATGGGGCTAGCGGGATTGCAGATACGCAGTATTTT. Translation gives CASSQDGASGIADTQYF.

The chain couples TRBV2 to TRBJ2-7, with 14 bases identical to TRBD2. This CDR3 is 15 amino acids long. J lost 6 bases, V lost 6 bases, and 7 bases had no gene match. Germline CDR1 reads SNHLY; CDR2 reads FYNNEI. The DNA for the CDR3 is TGTGCCAGCAGGCGACCCGGGACTAGCGGGAGCGAGCAGTACTTC. Amino acid sequence: CASRRPGTSGSEQYF.

Here the CDR3 DNA reads TGCGCCAGCAGCCAAGTGTCACAGGGGGCCAACGAGCAGTACTTC. It translates to CASSQVSQGANEQYF. The chain is built from TRBV4-3 and TRBJ2-7, with 9 bases matching TRBD1. Trimming at V came to 1 base and at J to 5 bases, leaving 6 bases not matched to a gene. CDR3 size: 15 residues. Germline V lookup: CDR1 LGHNA, CDR2 YSLEER.

This clone was detected once. The rearrangement links TRBV6-1 to TRBJ1-2, with D possibly being TRBD1 (5 bases). Germline V lookup: CDR1 MNHNS, CDR2 SASEGT. V lost 8 bases to trimming and J lost 8 bases, with 18 bases between them. CDR3 length: 13 residues. CDR3 in amino acids: CASARTLGRGYTF. For the CDR3, the DNA is TGTGCCAGCGCCCGGACACTAGGGAGAGGCTACACCTTC.

As concerns this clone: The sample holds other DNA sequences that translate to the same CDR3. The gene calls are TRBV19 and TRBJ2-3; a possible D gene is TRBD2 (6 bases). Germline CDR1 reads LNHDA; CDR2 reads SQIVND (reference sequence). Trimming pared 1 base from V and 1 base from J, leaving 6 bases between. The CDR3 totals 14 residues. In DNA, the CDR3 is TGTGCCAGTAGTATAGCGGGAGGCACAGATACGCAGTATTTT. It yields the protein CASSIAGGTDTQYF.

The genes are TRBV7-2 and TRBJ1-1; 11 bases are shared with TRBD1. The trim removed 5 bases at V and 12 bases at J, leaving 8 bases unmatched. Germline V lookup: CDR1 SGHTA, CDR2 FQGNSA. This CDR3 comprises 13 residues. The CDR3 bases are TGTGCCAGCAGCACCCGGACAGGGGGCGCAACTTTCTTT. Translation gives CASSTRTGGATFF.

The V and J genes are TRBV14 and TRBJ2-5; 10 bases line up with TRBD2. The CDR3 spans 14 residues. The junction had 0 bases not matched to a gene; V was cut back by 1 base and J by 4 bases. The germline V gene has CDR1 SGHDN and CDR2 FVKESK. The CDR3 nucleotides are TGTGCCAGCAGCCAAGGACTAGCGGGAGAGACCCAGTACTTC. Translating it yields CASSQGLAGETQYF.

The genes are TRBV25-1 and TRBJ2-3; TRBD2 agrees at 8 bases. V shed 3 bases, J shed 2 bases, and the junction held 13 bases outside the gene matches. The germline gives CDR1 MGHDK, CDR2 SYGVNS. This CDR3 spans 18 amino acids. CDR3 residues: CASSDSKLSGAITDTQYF. As DNA, the CDR3 is TGTGCCAGCAGTGACTCCAAACTTAGCGGGGCCATCACAGATACGCAGTATTTT.

V usage is TRBV6-5 and J usage is TRBJ1-5; no firm D call. Deletions cut 0 bases from V and 6 bases from J, with 9 bases between. CDR3 length: 14 amino acids. Germline-derived CDR1 and CDR2 are MNHEY and SVGAGI. The CDR3 DNA reads as TGTGCCAGCAGTTACTCGAGGGAGGGTCAGCCCCAGCATTTT. It is translated as CASSYSREGQPQHF.

This clone was detected once. The rearrangement links TRBV9 to TRBJ2-5; 10 bases are a match to TRBD2. Losses at the gene ends were 0 bases for V and 4 bases for J; bases not matched to a gene: 12. Germline CDR1 reads SGDLS; CDR2 reads YYNGEE. The CDR3 is made up of 18 amino acids. For the CDR3, the DNA is TGTGCCAGCAGCGTAGCTCGGCTAGCGGGAGTAGGGGGAGAGACCCAGTACTTC. Amino acid sequence: CASSVARLAGVGGETQYF.